This TCR beta chain was identified during a study of OX40 agonist ivuxolimab in advanced cancers. Study summary: It was permissible to have had prior anti-PD-1, anti-PD-L1 or anti-CTLA-4 therapy, and about 40% had some.

TCRdb's table, derived via immunoSEQ multiplex PCR, lists solely in-frame clones and lacks some. The sample has 20,000 to 25,000 clones, under 90% seen once. Germline V gene data show CDR1 as LNHDA and CDR2 as SQIVND (reference sequence). The V end lost 5 bases, the J end lost 1 base, and 18 bases lay between the germline ends. This CDR3 has 17 amino acids. The genes are TRBV19 and TRBJ1-5, with a possible D match to TRBD1 (6 bases). The sequences come from CD4+ or CD8+ T cells sorted from blood, collected in a trial of the OX40 agonist ivuxolimab. The clonotype comes from an adult with an advanced solid tumor such as melanoma, head and neck, liver or kidney cancer. This CDR3 reads CASSPITGAISNQPQHF. DNA of the CDR3: TGTGCCAGTAGTCCTATTACGGGGGCTATCAGCAATCAGCCCCAGCATTTT.